This is a list of T cell receptor beta chains from one sample in a study of blood T cell repertoires in COVID-19. Method: immunoSEQ multiplex PCR; TCRdb's copy keeps in-frame clones and lacks some. Of 140,000 or so clones in the sample, 81% are singletons; the top ten hold over 8%. Sequenced material: peripheral blood. The receptors here all came from a human donor in a cohort sampled during active COVID-19. CDR3s include the opening cysteine and the closing phenylalanine or tryptophan. Fields, in order: J gene, V gene, CDR3 protein.

j_gene: TRBJ1-2; v_gene: TRBV29-1; CDR3aa: CSVGPPGGGLSYGYTF
j_gene: TRBJ2-7; v_gene: TRBV28; CDR3aa: CAIRDSRTYEQYF
j_gene: TRBJ2-1; v_gene: TRBV13; CDR3aa: CASSYRGTSGSHEQFF
j_gene: TRBJ2-3; v_gene: TRBV19; CDR3aa: CASSNNRRGGVGTDTQYF
j_gene: TRBJ1-1; v_gene: TRBV25-1; CDR3aa: CASSELATGHENF
j_gene: TRBJ2-5; v_gene: TRBV11-1; CDR3aa: CASSKLAIQETQYF
j_gene: TRBJ2-5; v_gene: TRBV12-3/TRBV12-4; CDR3aa: CATQTGYETQYF
j_gene: TRBJ2-1; v_gene: TRBV5-1; CDR3aa: CASSLASGSSYNEQFF
j_gene: TRBJ2-7; v_gene: TRBV4-2; CDR3aa: CASSPVGAVYEQYF
j_gene: TRBJ2-1; v_gene: TRBV28; CDR3aa: CASSLPLAGGANEQFF
j_gene: TRBJ2-5; v_gene: TRBV28; CDR3aa: CASSRGTAKETQYF
j_gene: TRBJ2-7; v_gene: TRBV10-3; CDR3aa: CAISEGKTGDEQYF
j_gene: TRBJ2-3; v_gene: TRBV7-3; CDR3aa: CASSRGGDTQYF
j_gene: TRBJ1-5; v_gene: TRBV6-5; CDR3aa: CASSSGTGGNQPQHF
j_gene: TRBJ2-1; v_gene: TRBV6-2/TRBV6-3; CDR3aa: CASSYNELAGEREQFF
j_gene: TRBJ2-7; v_gene: TRBV15; CDR3aa: CATSREQGAQYEQYF
j_gene: TRBJ2-1; v_gene: TRBV9; CDR3aa: CASSVEVGGAANEQFF
j_gene: TRBJ1-3; v_gene: TRBV2; CDR3aa: CASTDRQGASGNTIYF
j_gene: TRBJ1-2; v_gene: TRBV18; CDR3aa: CASSPPGLTGAPYGYTF
j_gene: TRBJ2-5; v_gene: TRBV15; CDR3aa: CATSRDRAGGETQYF
j_gene: TRBJ1-5; v_gene: TRBV10-3; CDR3aa: CAISEDLYNQPQHF
j_gene: TRBJ1-1; v_gene: TRBV19; CDR3aa: CASSSQQGTEAFF
j_gene: TRBJ2-7; v_gene: TRBV28; CDR3aa: CASSFQGMIASYEQYF
j_gene: TRBJ2-5; v_gene: TRBV27; CDR3aa: CASSFRGLWETQYF
j_gene: TRBJ2-2; v_gene: TRBV7-9; CDR3aa: CASSSRLAGGSRELFF
j_gene: TRBJ1-5; v_gene: TRBV4-3; CDR3aa: CASSQDRANQPQHF
j_gene: TRBJ2-7; v_gene: TRBV15; CDR3aa: CATSSIGTSAYEQYF
j_gene: TRBJ2-1; v_gene: TRBV2; CDR3aa: CASSEGPPSSYNEQFF
j_gene: TRBJ1-1; v_gene: TRBV6-1; CDR3aa: CASSEESRMNTEAFF
j_gene: TRBJ2-2; v_gene: TRBV6-4; CDR3aa: CASREGPYAGELFF
j_gene: TRBJ2-7; v_gene: TRBV10-3; CDR3aa: CAISETGTGLYEQYF
j_gene: TRBJ2-5; v_gene: TRBV6-5; CDR3aa: CASVLQGETQYF
j_gene: TRBJ1-1; v_gene: TRBV7-7; CDR3aa: CASSALQGAQTEAFF
j_gene: TRBJ2-6; v_gene: TRBV23-1; CDR3aa: CASSQLQLGTGEEGGNVLTF
j_gene: TRBJ1-2; v_gene: TRBV21-1; CDR3aa: CASSKPGRGTGDNYGYTF
j_gene: TRBJ2-2; v_gene: TRBV20-1; CDR3aa: CSASFRGVGELFF
j_gene: TRBJ1-4; v_gene: TRBV9; CDR3aa: CASSVVEGSGEKLFF
j_gene: TRBJ2-5; v_gene: TRBV18; CDR3aa: CASSPPEVGMETQYF
j_gene: TRBJ2-1; v_gene: TRBV5-4; CDR3aa: CASSKDRGNSNLAGNNEQFF
j_gene: TRBJ1-1; v_gene: TRBV19; CDR3aa: CASSRRRGGTGSTEAFF
j_gene: TRBJ2-7; v_gene: TRBV11-3; CDR3aa: CASSLEGGHYEQYF
j_gene: TRBJ2-5; v_gene: TRBV4-3; CDR3aa: CASSQGVAGGGQETQYF
j_gene: TRBJ2-7; v_gene: TRBV24-1; CDR3aa: CATSDPLAGGTYEQYF
j_gene: TRBJ1-2; v_gene: TRBV10-1; CDR3aa: CASSVGQGYGYTF
j_gene: TRBJ2-3; v_gene: TRBV5-8; CDR3aa: CASSFHRGGTDTQYF
j_gene: TRBJ1-5; v_gene: TRBV11-3; CDR3aa: CASRYPDQVYSNQPQHF